This is a list of T cell receptor beta chains from one sample in a study of blood T cell repertoires in COVID-19. Method: immunoSEQ multiplex PCR; TCRdb's copy keeps in-frame clones and lacks some. The repertoire holds approximately 250,000 clones, with around 90% as singletons. Sequencing used PBMCs or T cells enriched from blood (not recorded which). Receptors originate from a young woman who had recovered from COVID-19. CDR3s include the opening cysteine and the closing phenylalanine or tryptophan. D genes are given only for firm matches. Part of the rows lack a size; the others show once, few, many or a class for expanded clones.

DNA	CDR3	D	V	J	size
TGTGCCAGCTCACCACCGGCAGGGCTGGGCACTGAAGCTTTCTTT	CASSPPAGLGTEAFF	.	TRBV18	TRBJ1-1	.
TGTGCCAGCAGTTTATTTACCACTACCAGAGCTAACTATGGCTACACCTTC	CASSLFTTTRANYGYTF	.	TRBV28	TRBJ1-2	once
TGTGCCAGCAGCCCCCCGACTTACACAGATACGCAGTATTTT	CASSPPTYTDTQYF	.	TRBV28	TRBJ2-3	.
TGTGCCAGCAGCCAAAACCCCCCTGGACTGCGTTCTAACTATGGCTACACCTTC	CASSQNPPGLRSNYGYTF	.	TRBV3-1/TRBV3-2	TRBJ1-2	.
TGTGCCAGCGCGAAGGGGACCGGGACACCCTCCTACGAGCAGTACTTC	CASAKGTGTPSYEQYF	.	TRBV7-9	TRBJ2-7	.
TGTGCCAGCAGCTTTAGCATGAACAATGAGCAGTTCTTC	CASSFSMNNEQFF	.	TRBV7-3	TRBJ2-1	.
TGTGCCAGCAGTTTTTTAGTGAACACTGAAGCTTTCTTT	CASSFLVNTEAFF	.	TRBV28	TRBJ1-1	.
TGTGCCAGCAGTATTCGACAGGGGGCTGAAGCTTTCTTT	CASSIRQGAEAFF	TRBD1	TRBV12-3/TRBV12-4	TRBJ1-1	few
TGTGCCTGGAGTAGCGACTCCAATGAAAAACTGTTTTTT	CAWSSDSNEKLFF	.	TRBV30	TRBJ1-4	.
TGTGCCAGCAGTCCCCGGGGGGAGACCCAGTACTTC	CASSPRGETQYF	.	TRBV27	TRBJ2-5	.
TGTGCCAGCAGCCAAGAGGGGGTGGGACAGGTCTATCTCGGGGACACTGAAGCTTTCTTT	CASSQEGVGQVYLGDTEAFF	TRBD1	TRBV3-1/TRBV3-2	TRBJ1-1	.
TGTGCCAGCAGCGAGGGGCTGAGGAAGGATACGCAGTATTTT	CASSEGLRKDTQYF	.	TRBV9	TRBJ2-3	.
TGTGCCAGCAGCTTGGTAGCGGGATCTGCAGATACGCAGTATTTT	CASSLVAGSADTQYF	TRBD2	TRBV5-4	TRBJ2-3	.
TGTGCCAGCAGTAAACAGCCATGGGACAGGGTGGTGAACTATGGCTACACCTTC	CASSKQPWDRVVNYGYTF	TRBD1	TRBV27	TRBJ1-2	.
TGTGCCAGCAAACCTAGGTCCCGGAACACTGAAGCTTTCTTT	CASKPRSRNTEAFF	.	TRBV28	TRBJ1-1	once
TGTGCCAGCAGCCAAGTGACCGGGACAGGGAATTTTTTCTTT	CASSQVTGTGNFFF	TRBD1	TRBV6-2/TRBV6-3	TRBJ1-1	.
TGTGCCAGTAGTTCTACGGGGGACAGCTATGGCTACACCTTC	CASSSTGDSYGYTF	TRBD1	TRBV19	TRBJ1-2	few
TGTGCCAGCAGCCAGGACCTCGGGATTGACTATGGCTACACCTTC	CASSQDLGIDYGYTF	.	TRBV3-1/TRBV3-2	TRBJ1-2	.
TGTGCCAGCAGTGTCCGGGACAGTAATGAAAAACTGTTTTTT	CASSVRDSNEKLFF	TRBD1	TRBV28	TRBJ1-4	.
TGTGCCAGCAGCCGGACAGGAAGGACCGGGGAGCTGTTTTTT	CASSRTGRTGELFF	TRBD1	TRBV7-9	TRBJ2-2	.
TGTGCCATCAGTGTTGCGGGGGGGCTCGAGCAGTACTTC	CAISVAGGLEQYF	TRBD2	TRBV10-3	TRBJ2-7	.
TGTGCTAGCAGCTTATTATATTACACTGAAGCTTTCTTT	CASSLLYYTEAFF	.	TRBV7-7	TRBJ1-1	.
TGTGCCAGCAGACCGACAGGGCTGAGGGGAGCTTTCTTT	CASRPTGLRGAFF	TRBD1	TRBV6-5	TRBJ1-1	.
TGTGCCAGCAGTCTGACTAGGACTAAATACGAGCAGTACTTC	CASSLTRTKYEQYF	.	TRBV27	TRBJ2-7	.
TGTGCCAGCAGTCCTCGGACTAGCGGGGTATCTTCTTACGAGCAGTACTTC	CASSPRTSGVSSYEQYF	TRBD2	TRBV27	TRBJ2-7	.
TGTGCCTGGAGTCGGGAAGAGAACACTGAAGCTTTCTTT	CAWSREENTEAFF	.	TRBV30	TRBJ1-1	few
TGCGCCAGCAGCCCCCCAGGTCGGGCAGGGGGCTACACCTTC	CASSPPGRAGGYTF	.	TRBV5-1	TRBJ1-2	.
TGTGCCAGCAGTTTGCGGGACAGGGGGCCAGCGGCCCAGTACTTC	CASSLRDRGPAAQYF	TRBD1	TRBV27	TRBJ2-5	.
TGTGCCAGCAGCTTTCCAGGGGCCCCGAACACTGAAGCTTTCTTT	CASSFPGAPNTEAFF	.	TRBV13	TRBJ1-1	.
TGTGCCAGCAGCTTAGCTGTCGCGGGAGGGCCTCGAAGCACAGATACGCAGTATTTT	CASSLAVAGGPRSTDTQYF	TRBD2	TRBV7-8	TRBJ2-3	once
TGTGCCAGCAGTCCTCAGGGGCTCAACTATGGCTACACCTTC	CASSPQGLNYGYTF	.	TRBV27	TRBJ1-2	.
TGTGCCAGCAGTATAACGGGGGAATACAATGAGCAGTTCTTC	CASSITGEYNEQFF	.	TRBV6-5	TRBJ2-1	once
TGTGCCAGCAGTTTTATGACAGACTCCTACGAGCAGTACTTC	CASSFMTDSYEQYF	.	TRBV27	TRBJ2-7	.
TGCGCCAGCAGCTTGACCAGGGACACTGAAGCTTTCTTT	CASSLTRDTEAFF	.	TRBV5-1	TRBJ1-1	.
TGTGCCAGCAGCCTAACTAGCGGGGGGTACAATGAGCAGTTCTTC	CASSLTSGGYNEQFF	TRBD2	TRBV4-2	TRBJ2-1	.
TGCGCCAGCAGCCAAGAGTCTACCCCGGGGGGGGTTGGTGGGGAGCTGTTTTTT	CASSQESTPGGVGGELFF	TRBD2	TRBV4-1	TRBJ2-2	.
TGTGCCAGCAGTTTCGGCGGGGCACACCAAGAGACCCAGTACTTC	CASSFGGAHQETQYF	.	TRBV27	TRBJ2-5	.
TGCAGCGTTGTTAAACAGGGAATGAGATTGAACACTGAAGCTTTCTTT	CSVVKQGMRLNTEAFF	.	TRBV29-1	TRBJ1-1	.
TGCGCCAGCAGCCAAGATTGGGCAGACGAAGCTTTCTTT	CASSQDWADEAFF	.	TRBV4-3	TRBJ1-1	.
TGTGCCAGCAGTGAATCCAGCGGGAGGGCCTCAATTGAGCAGTTCTTC	CASSESSGRASIEQFF	TRBD2	TRBV25-1	TRBJ2-1	.
TGTGCCAGCAGCTCCCCAACCCGCGGGCAGATCGATGCTTTCTTT	CASSSPTRGQIDAFF	.	TRBV7-9	TRBJ1-1	.
TGTGCCATCAGGGGGGAGGGGGCTGAAGCTTTCTTT	CAIRGEGAEAFF	.	TRBV10-3	TRBJ1-1	.
TGCAGTGCTACCGATGCTAGTTCAGCTTTCTTT	CSATDASSAFF	.	TRBV20-1	TRBJ1-1	.